The 32 T cell receptor beta chains below come from one sample, sequenced in a study of shared clonotypes between healthy human individuals. The table came from immunoSEQ multiplex PCR; TCRdb's copy has only in-frame clones and leaves some out. The profile covers about 510,000 clones, with around 79% appearing a single time and approximately 12% taken by the ten largest. Sequencing was done on a sample of PBMCs. Every receptor here comes from a woman aged 40 to 50 in good health. Some clones in this sample may be carry-over from other donors' samples.

This chain connects TRBV28 to TRBJ2-7; 9 nucleotides match TRBD1. The CDR3 loop spans 14 amino acids. Losses at the gene ends were 8 bases for V and 2 bases for J; bases not matched to a gene: 7. CDR1 and CDR2 from the germline V gene are MDHEN and SYDVKM. The CDR3 is CASLRTGETYEQYF. Here the CDR3 DNA reads TGTGCCAGCTTAAGGACAGGGGAAACCTACGAGCAGTACTTC.

This clone has just one count. The chain carries TRBV7-2 and TRBJ2-7; TRBD1 agrees at 9 bases. Per germline, CDR1 SGHTA and CDR2 FQGNSA. J lost 0 bases, V lost 2 bases, and 8 bases had no gene match. This CDR3 region has 17 residues. The CDR3, as DNA: TGTGCCAGCAGCTTAATGGCGGGACAGGGCGGCTCCTACGAGCAGTACTTC. Translated: CASSLMAGQGGSYEQYF.

The V call is TRBV11-2, the J call TRBJ2-3, with 11 bases fitting TRBD2. The CDR3 length is 16 residues. Germline V gene data show CDR1 as SGHAT and CDR2 as FQNNGV. The V gene end was trimmed by 4 bases and the J gene end by 7 bases; junction bases not matched to a gene: 10. The CDR3 reads CASSYGLAGVVNTQYF. The CDR3 coding sequence is TGTGCCAGCAGCTACGGACTAGCGGGTGTAGTTAATACGCAGTATTTT.

This chain's CDR3 is CASSIRHREGLPYEQYF. As DNA, the CDR3 is TGTGCCAGTAGTATTCGTCACCGGGAGGGATTACCCTACGAGCAGTACTTC. This chain joins TRBV19 and TRBJ2-7, with 8 bases lining up with TRBD2. Looked up from germline, CDR1 is LNHDA and CDR2 is SQIVND (reference sequence). V lost 3 bases, J lost 2 bases, and 12 bases stayed unmatched. The CDR3 has 17 amino acids. The variable domain in full, with the rest retrieved from reference TRBV19 and TRBJ2-7, is DGGITQSPKYLFRKEGQNVTLSCEQNLNHDAMYWYRQDPGQGLRLIYYSQIVNDFQKGDIAEGYSVSREKKESFPLTVTSAQKNPTAFYLCASSIRHREGLPYEQYFGPGTRLTVT.

This clone was seen a few times. The chain is built from TRBV5-4 and TRBJ2-2, with a possible D match to TRBD1 (5 bases). Trimming took 4 bases from V and 0 from J, leaving 13 bases between them. This CDR3 region has 16 residues. Per the germline V gene, CDR1 is SGHNT and CDR2 is YYREEE (reference sequence). CDR3 nucleotides: TGTGCCAGCAGCCCCGTAGGGGTTGCGAACACCGGGGAGCTGTTTTTT. As protein: CASSPVGVANTGELFF.

This clone showed up just once. The genes are TRBV5-5 and TRBJ2-7; D is possibly TRBD1 (6 bases). Germline V gene sequence: CDR1 SGHKS, CDR2 YYEKEE (reference sequence). The CDR3 extends over 15 amino acids. The ends were cut back, 1 base at V and 4 bases at J, with 15 bases in the middle. CDR3 DNA: TGTGCCAGCAGCTTGTTCGGGACAAGCTTATACGAGCAGTACTTC. Translated, it gives CASSLFGTSLYEQYF. The full variable domain, rest sourced from reference TRBV5-5 and TRBJ2-7, is DAGVTQSPTHLIKTRGQQVTLRCSPISGHKSVSWYQQVLGQGPQFIFQYYEKEERGRGNFPDRFSARQFPNYSSELNVNALLLGDSALYLCASSLFGTSLYEQYFGPGTRLTVT.

The rearrangement links TRBV2 to TRBJ1-3; a possible D gene is TRBD1 (5 bases). The CDR3 consists of 15 residues. CDR1 and CDR2 (germline): SNHLY, FYNNEI. With 5 bases removed from V and 0 bases from J, the gap between germline ends came to 11 bases. For the CDR3, the DNA is TGTGCCAGCAGTCCAGGGCCCTTCTCTGGAAACACCATATATTTT. Its translation: CASSPGPFSGNTIYF.

This chain uses TRBV4-3 with TRBJ1-1; D is ambiguous. Germline V gives CDR1 LGHNA, CDR2 YSLEER. The CDR3 length is 16 residues. Trimming cost V 0 bases and J 2 bases, with 13 bases left between them. The CDR3, as DNA: TGCGCCAGCAGCCAAGATCCTCGGGGATACAACACTGAAGCTTTCTTT. Its translation: CASSQDPRGYNTEAFF.

This clone showed up many times. The chain couples TRBV5-6 to TRBJ1-3; tentative D call: TRBD1 (6 bases). Germline V lookup: CDR1 SGHDT, CDR2 YYEEEE. Deletions cut 6 bases from V and 4 bases from J, with 14 bases between. The CDR3 is made up of 14 amino acids. The CDR3 DNA reads as TGTGCCAGCAAAGGAGCAGGGGCCGGAAACACCATATATTTT. Its protein is CASKGAGAGNTIYF. Full variable domain (remainder filled in from reference TRBV5-6 and TRBJ1-3): DAGVTQSPTHLIKTRGQQVTLRCSPKSGHDTVSWYQQALGQGPQFIFQYYEEEERQRGNFPDRFSGHQFPNYSSELNVNALLLGDSALYLCASKGAGAGNTIYFGEGSWLTVV.

The chain couples TRBV19 to TRBJ2-5; D is possibly TRBD1 or TRBD2 (6 bases each). The DNA end is a closer match to TRBJ2-7, so the J assignment may be wrong. CDR1 and CDR2 (germline): LNHDA, SQIVND (reference sequence). CDR3 length: 13 residues. The CDR3 region is CASSIGGLYEQYF. CDR3 bases: TGTGCCAGTAGTATTGGGGGGCTCTACGAGCAGTACTTC.

This clone was found once. The genes are TRBV12-5 and TRBJ2-7, with 7 bases fitting TRBD2. There are 13 residues in the CDR3. J lost 8 bases, V lost 8 bases, and 12 bases had no gene match. Per germline, CDR1 LGHNT and CDR2 FRNRAP. This CDR3 is CASKYWEGDKQYF. CDR3 coding DNA: TGTGCTAGTAAATATTGGGAGGGAGATAAGCAGTACTTC.

A remark on this clone: A far larger clone is one base from this, pointing to a likely read error. The chain has TRBV2 and TRBJ1-1; D is undetermined. Germline V gene sequence: CDR1 SNHLY, CDR2 FYNNEI. The CDR3 runs to 14 residues. V lost 2 bases and J 6 bases, leaving 13 bases between the germline ends. The CDR3 region has the DNA TGTGCCAGCAGTGAAAATAGGGATTTAGCTGAAGCTTTCTTT. Translating it yields CASSENRDLAEAFF.

The J gene is TRBJ2-7, the V gene TRBV9, with D tentatively TRBD2 (6 bases). CDR3 length: 11 residues. V lost 4 bases and J 6 bases, leaving 8 bases between the germline ends. CDR1 and CDR2 from the germline V gene are SGDLS and YYNGEE. In DNA, the CDR3 is TGTGCCAGCAGCATTAGCGGCGAGCAGTACTTC. Its protein is CASSISGEQYF.

The chain employs TRBV25-1 and TRBJ2-6, with D possibly being TRBD2 (7 bases). Germline V gene data show CDR1 as MGHDK and CDR2 as SYGVNS. The V and J ends lost 2 bases and 0 bases respectively, with 14 bases between them. There are 18 residues in the CDR3. CDR3 amino acids: CASSERGGISSGANVLTF. DNA of the CDR3: TGTGCCAGCAGTGAAAGGGGGGGGATAAGCTCTGGGGCCAACGTCCTGACTTTC.

In DNA form, the CDR3 reads TGTGCCATCAGTGAGAAAGACACAGATACGCAGTATTTT. It codes for CAISEKDTDTQYF. The chain is built from TRBV10-3 and TRBJ2-3; D gene ambiguous. From germline, CDR1 is ENHRY and CDR2 SYGVKD. Trimming removed 2 bases from V and 2 bases from J, with 5 bases in between. This CDR3 has 13 amino acids.

The J gene is TRBJ1-6, the V gene TRBV5-8; 8 nucleotides match TRBD1. The J segment lost 6 bases and the V segment lost 0 bases, leaving 5 bases of the junction unmatched. The length of the CDR3 is 16 residues. CDR1 is SGHTS and CDR2 is YDEGEE in the germline V gene. CDR3 sequence (DNA): TGTGCCAGCAGCTTGGGCTCAGGGGGCAGTAATTCACCCCTCCACTTT. It yields the protein CASSLGSGGSNSPLHF.

In nucleotides, the CDR3 is TGTGCCAGCAGCCGACCGAGGGCTAGCGGGAGTCAAGAGACCCAGTACTTC. It yields the protein CASSRPRASGSQETQYF. V usage is TRBV7-6 and J usage is TRBJ2-5; 10 bases map to TRBD2. V was pared by 5 bases and J by 2 bases, with 11 bases of the junction left unmatched. Per germline, CDR1 SGHVS and CDR2 FNYEAQ. This CDR3 is built from 17 residues.

The chain combines TRBV7-2 with TRBJ2-3; possible D gene TRBD2, 5 bases. V lost 6 bases and J lost 0, with 13 bases in between. Germline assignment: CDR1 SGHTA and CDR2 FQGNSA. The CDR3 totals 15 residues. CDR3 nucleotide sequence: TGTGCCAGCAGTGCGGACTTCGCTAGCACAGATACGCAGTATTTT. Its translation: CASSADFASTDTQYF.

This clone has only one observation. The V gene is TRBV30, the J gene TRBJ2-1; 8 nucleotides agree with TRBD2. This CDR3 is built from 14 residues. Germline V gene lookup returns CDR1 GTSNPN and CDR2 SVGIG (reference sequence). V trimming: 4 bases; J trimming: 0 bases; junction bases outside the gene matches: 2. The CDR3 DNA follows: TGTGCCTGGAAGCGGGAGAGCTCCTACAATGAGCAGTTCTTC. Its translation: CAWKRESSYNEQFF.

This rearrangement joins TRBV7-2 to TRBJ2-2; the D gene is possibly TRBD2 (6 bases). The CDR3 covers 15 residues. Trimming removed 5 bases from V and 5 bases from J, with 15 bases in between. From germline, CDR1 is SGHTA and CDR2 FQGNSA. CDR3 nucleotides: TGTGCCAGCAGCGGCCGGCGGGGTGGGACCGGGGAGCTGTTTTTT. Its protein is CASSGRRGGTGELFF.

The chain links TRBV28 to TRBJ1-2; the D is unclear. Germline V lookup: CDR1 MDHEN, CDR2 SYDVKM. The CDR3 is 12 residues long. V was cut by 6 bases and J by 4 bases, with 9 bases left in between. The CDR3 loop is CASSRVLYGYTF. The CDR3 DNA reads TGTGCCAGCAGCCGGGTCCTCTATGGCTACACCTTC.

V usage is TRBV19 and J usage is TRBJ2-3; 14 bases line up with TRBD2. This CDR3 has 16 amino acids. The V and J ends lost 4 bases and 6 bases, in that order; junction bases with no gene match: 6. Germline V gene data show CDR1 as LNHDA and CDR2 as SQIVND (reference sequence). The CDR3 sequence: CASSKGTSGSRDTQYF. For the CDR3, the DNA is TGTGCCAGTAGTAAAGGGACTAGCGGGAGTCGGGATACGCAGTATTTT.

The chain joins TRBV6-6 to TRBJ2-7; D possibly corresponds to TRBD1 (5 bases). Trimming pared 8 bases from V and 0 bases from J, leaving 11 bases between. CDR3 length equals 13 residues. CDR1 and CDR2 from the germline V gene are MNHNY and SVGAGI (reference sequence). The CDR3 reads CASGRDSSYEQYF. CDR3 DNA: TGTGCCAGCGGTCGAGACAGCTCCTACGAGCAGTACTTC.

The gene calls are TRBV15 and TRBJ2-5; D perhaps matches TRBD1 (6 bases). CDR3 length: 15 amino acids. V was cut by 0 bases and J by 5 bases, with 13 bases left in between. Germline values: CDR1 LNHNV, CDR2 YYDKDF (reference sequence). The CDR3 loop reads CATSRDQGSWETQYF. In DNA form, the CDR3 reads TGTGCCACCAGCAGAGATCAGGGGAGTTGGGAGACCCAGTACTTC.

This chain connects TRBV25-1 to TRBJ1-3; D is ambiguous. This CDR3 is built from 12 residues. In germline, CDR1 is MGHDK, CDR2 SYGVNS. Trimming took 4 bases from V and 9 from J, leaving 10 bases between them. CDR3 region: CASSVGSTTIYF. In nucleotides, the CDR3 is TGTGCCAGCAGTGTTGGTAGTACCACCATATATTTT.

This chain connects TRBV5-4 to TRBJ2-2, with 10 bases matching TRBD2. V shed 9 bases, J shed 7 bases, and the junction held 9 bases outside the gene matches. CDR3 length equals 14 residues. Germline loops: CDR1 SGHNT, CDR2 YYREEE (reference sequence). The CDR3 DNA reads as TGTGCCACCTTCCCAGCGGGAGGGGGCGGGGAGCTGTTTTTT. Its protein is CATFPAGGGGELFF.

The chain has TRBV6-5 and TRBJ2-7; D might be TRBD1 (6 bases). There are 14 residues in the CDR3. V gave up 4 bases and J gave up 6 bases, with 16 bases separating them. The germline V gene encodes CDR1 MNHEY and CDR2 SVGAGI. The chain's CDR3 is CASSLHRANSEQYF. The CDR3 coding sequence is TGTGCCAGCAGTTTGCACAGGGCCAATAGCGAGCAGTACTTC.

The chain recombines TRBV11-2 with TRBJ1-1; weak D call: TRBD1 (5 bases). This CDR3 has 13 amino acids. V was cut by 1 base and J by 4 bases, with 7 bases left in between. Germline CDR1 is SGHAT and CDR2 is FQNNGV. The DNA of the CDR3 is TGTGCCAGCAGCTTAGTAAGGGGCACTGAAGCTTTCTTT. This codes for CASSLVRGTEAFF.

This rearrangement joins TRBV4-2 to TRBJ2-5; 9 bases agree with TRBD2. Germline-derived CDR1 and CDR2 are LGHNA and YNFKEQ. CDR3 length: 16 amino acids. Trimming cost V 4 bases and J 4 bases; bases outside gene matches: 10. The CDR3 nucleotides are TGTGCCAGCAGCCCTGGGGATAGTAGCGGGGGAGAGACCCAGTACTTC. Amino acid sequence: CASSPGDSSGGETQYF.

The rearrangement links TRBV5-1 to TRBJ2-3; TRBD1 is a possible D gene (7 bases). This CDR3 has 15 residues. Germline V gene sequence: CDR1 SGHRS, CDR2 YFSETQ. The V end lost 5 bases, the J end lost 1 base, and 14 bases lay between the germline ends. This chain's CDR3 is CASRRDSLRTDTQYF. CDR3 nucleotide sequence: TGCGCCAGCAGGCGGGACAGCCTACGCACAGATACGCAGTATTTT.

J is TRBJ1-1 and V is TRBV11-2, with D hard to call. The CDR3 contains 14 residues. Deletions cut 1 base from V and 4 bases from J, with 10 bases between. Germline V gene data show CDR1 as SGHAT and CDR2 as FQNNGV. Here the CDR3 reads CASSLVGQVTEAFF. CDR3 sequence (DNA): TGTGCCAGCAGCTTAGTTGGGCAGGTCACTGAAGCTTTCTTT.

This chain connects TRBV28 to TRBJ1-1; a possible D gene is TRBD1 (5 bases). The CDR3 length is 15 residues. The V gene's germline CDR1 is MDHEN and CDR2 SYDVKM. Trimming removed 6 bases from V and 0 bases from J, with 14 bases in between. The CDR3 DNA follows: TGTGCCAGCAGCGAACTCCAGGGTTTGAACACTGAAGCTTTCTTT. Translation: CASSELQGLNTEAFF.